What follows is one TCR beta chain and its context. CDR3 regions were amplified by Arm-PCR using iRepertoire HTBI primers to build TCR beta libraries. TCRdb used MiXCR to reprocess the multiplex PCR reads, holding one entry per CDR3 protein. This table holds fewer than 450,000 distinct CDR3 sequences, roughly 15% found once. The data stem from a study of regulatory T cells in long-lasting Graves disease. Time point specified: newly diagnosed GD, antithyroid drugs for less than 3 months. PBMC RNA served as the TCR library source. These same data were also listed under a study on T cells in Graves' hyperthyroidism and ophthalmopathy.

The sample was peripheral blood mononuclear cells (PBMCs), taken at new diagnosis, from a patient treated with antithyroid drugs. The clonotype was recovered from a woman aged 40 to 55 with Graves disease.

CDR3: CASSLRGVEAFF. The DNA of the CDR3 is TGTGCCAGCAGCTTACGGGGGGTTGAAGCTTTCTTT. The chain carries TRBV13 and TRBJ1-1, with D possibly matching TRBD1 (5 bases). CDR1 and CDR2 (germline): PRHDT, FYEKMQ (reference sequence). This CDR3 has 12 residues. V lost 2 bases and J 7 bases, leaving 8 bases between the germline ends.